A selection of T cell receptor beta chains follows, all from one sample in a study of T cell repertoires in ileal Crohn's disease. Method: immunoSEQ multiplex PCR; TCRdb's copy keeps in-frame clones and lacks some. The sample holds 13,000 or so clones, approximately 90% seen once. Sequenced: ileal tissue. The source is an adult with Crohn's disease. Each CDR3 is given with its conserved first and last residue. Fields, in order: J gene, clone size, V gene, D gene, CDR3 DNA, CDR3 protein. D genes are given only for firm matches. Not every row has a clone size; where given, it reads once, few, many or a size class.

TRBJ1-1 NA TRBV19 NA TGTGCCAGTAGCTCCCCAGGGGCGGCCACTGAAGCTTTCTTT CASSSPGAATEAFF
TRBJ2-1 NA TRBV7-2 TRBD2 TGTGCCAGCAGCAAGGGACTAGCGCAATTATTAAGCTCCTACAATGAGCAGTTCTTC CASSKGLAQLLSSYNEQFF
TRBJ1-3 NA TRBV6-1 NA TGTGCCAGCAGTGAAGGTCCTACCGTAACGTTCGGAAACACCATATATTTT CASSEGPTVTFGNTIYF
TRBJ2-7 NA TRBV7-2 TRBD2 TGTGCCAGCAGCGGCGGGAGCACCTACGAGCAGTACTTC CASSGGSTYEQYF
TRBJ2-7 NA TRBV9 TRBD2 TGTGCCAGCAGCGCGGGGACTAGCGGGAGGCCAGCTGACGAGCAGTACTTC CASSAGTSGRPADEQYF
TRBJ1-6 once TRBV2 NA TGTGCCAGCAGTGGACCTTCGGGCGGGAATTCACCCCTCCACTTT CASSGPSGGNSPLHF
TRBJ2-6 NA TRBV4-2 TRBD1 TGTGCCAGCAGCCATGCGGACAGGTCCGACTCTGGGGCCAACGTCCTGACTTTC CASSHADRSDSGANVLTF
TRBJ2-2 NA TRBV21-1 NA TGTGCCAGCAGCAAAGAAGCGGGAGGAGGATACACCGGGGAGCTGTTTTTT CASSKEAGGGYTGELFF
TRBJ1-5 NA TRBV7-9 NA TGTGCCAGCAGCTTTCGGGACAATCAGCCCCAGCATTTT CASSFRDNQPQHF
TRBJ2-7 NA TRBV5-1 NA TGCGCCAGCAGCCCGCATGGGTGGAGTAGCTACGAGCAGTACTTC CASSPHGWSSYEQYF
TRBJ2-1 once TRBV2 NA TGTGCCAGTCTAAGGGGCTCCTACAATGAGCAGTTCTTC CASLRGSYNEQFF
TRBJ2-7 NA TRBV7-2 TRBD2 TGTGCCAGCAGCTTGGGACTAGCGGGCGCCTACGAGCAGTACTTC CASSLGLAGAYEQYF
TRBJ2-7 NA TRBV9 NA TGTGCCAGCAGCGCCCGCCCTGACAGTTTTAACGAGCAGTACTTC CASSARPDSFNEQYF
TRBJ2-7 few TRBV11-2 NA TGTGCCAGCAGCCTCTTACAGGGAACCTACGAGCAGTACTTC CASSLLQGTYEQYF